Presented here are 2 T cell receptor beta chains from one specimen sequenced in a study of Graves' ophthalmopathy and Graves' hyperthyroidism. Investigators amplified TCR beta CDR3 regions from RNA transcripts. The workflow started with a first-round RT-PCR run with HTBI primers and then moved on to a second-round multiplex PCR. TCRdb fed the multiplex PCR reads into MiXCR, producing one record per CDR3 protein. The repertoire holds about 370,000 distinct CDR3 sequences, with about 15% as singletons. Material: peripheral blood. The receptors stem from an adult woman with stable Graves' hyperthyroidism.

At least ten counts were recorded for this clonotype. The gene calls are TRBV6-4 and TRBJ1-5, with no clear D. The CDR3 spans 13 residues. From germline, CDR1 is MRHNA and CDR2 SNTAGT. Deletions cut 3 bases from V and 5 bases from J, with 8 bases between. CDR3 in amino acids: CASSEWEYQPQHF. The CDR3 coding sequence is TGTGCCAGCAGTGAATGGGAATATCAGCCCCAGCATTTT.

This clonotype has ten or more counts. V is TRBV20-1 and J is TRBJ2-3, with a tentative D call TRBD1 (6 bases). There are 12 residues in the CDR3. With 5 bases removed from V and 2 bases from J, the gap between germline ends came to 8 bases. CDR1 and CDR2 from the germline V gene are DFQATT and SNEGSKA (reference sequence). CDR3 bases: TGCAGTGCTTGGACAGCCACAGATACGCAGTATTTT. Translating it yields CSAWTATDTQYF.